This TCR beta chain came from a study of response to subunit inactivated influenza vaccine. The study, taken as a whole, reports: A suggestion made by the authors is that each seasonal influenza vaccination recruits few new T cells.

TCRdb reanalysed the RT-PCR reads using MiXCR and keeps one entry per CDR3 protein. This table has hundreds of thousands of distinct CDR3 sequences, around 25% appearing once. With regard to this clonotype: Its antigen is as yet unknown.

CDR1 LNHNV and CDR2 YYDKDF come from the germline V gene (reference sequence). After removal of 0 bases from V and 5 bases from J, the junction contained 3 bases not matched to a gene. The CDR3 has 14 residues. The receptor was derived from a man in his forties or fifties who received an inactivated influenza vaccine. The sample in question was CD4+ T cells sorted from PBMCs, obtained less than 6 days after vaccination. The J gene is TRBJ2-7, the V gene TRBV15, with 8 positions matching TRBD1. In DNA, the CDR3 is TGTGCCACCAGCAGAGACAGGGGGCGTCACGAGCAGTACTTC. Translating it yields CATSRDRGRHEQYF.